This record looks at one T cell receptor (beta chain) sequence and its context. What it binds is unknown. This entry is derived from a study of shared clonotypes between healthy human individuals. Study results and limitations: The sharing of roughly 5% of naive CD4 clonotypes was seen across several donors. Donors were few, which limited the genetic and exposure-history diversity represented.

CD45RO negativity and positive selection for CCR7 defined naive CD8 cells, a population that excluded terminally differentiated effector memory CD45RA+ cells. Every subset had its genomic DNA shared out evenly among several immunoSEQ plates. Produced via immunoSEQ multiplex PCR; TCRdb's table is partial and in-frame only. Seen here are approximately 720,000 clones, around 90% observed once, and the top ten hold approximately 24%. The sequenced material came from naive CD8+ T cells sorted from blood. The clonotype comes from a man between 25 and 39 years old in good health.

CDR3 DNA sequence: TGTGCCAGCAGCCAGTCGGACAGCAACTACGAGCAGTACTTC. It yields the protein CASSQSDSNYEQYF. The gene calls are TRBV7-9 and TRBJ2-7, with D perhaps TRBD1 (6 bases). V dropped 5 bases and J dropped 3 bases, with 14 bases sitting between them. This CDR3 comprises 14 residues. Germline CDR1 and CDR2: SEHNR and FQNEAQ (reference sequence).